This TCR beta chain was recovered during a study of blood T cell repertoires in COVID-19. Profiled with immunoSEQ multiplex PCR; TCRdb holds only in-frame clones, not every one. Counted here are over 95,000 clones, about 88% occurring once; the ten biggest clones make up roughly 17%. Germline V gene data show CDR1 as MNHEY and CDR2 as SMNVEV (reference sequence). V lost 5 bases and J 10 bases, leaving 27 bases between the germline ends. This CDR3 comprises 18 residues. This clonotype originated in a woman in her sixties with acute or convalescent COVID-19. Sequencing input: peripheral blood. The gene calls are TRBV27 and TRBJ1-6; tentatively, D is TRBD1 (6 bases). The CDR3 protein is CASSKGDISPGRGSPLHF. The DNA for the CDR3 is TGTGCCAGCAGTAAAGGGGACATCTCCCCGGGAAGGGGATCACCCCTCCACTTT.